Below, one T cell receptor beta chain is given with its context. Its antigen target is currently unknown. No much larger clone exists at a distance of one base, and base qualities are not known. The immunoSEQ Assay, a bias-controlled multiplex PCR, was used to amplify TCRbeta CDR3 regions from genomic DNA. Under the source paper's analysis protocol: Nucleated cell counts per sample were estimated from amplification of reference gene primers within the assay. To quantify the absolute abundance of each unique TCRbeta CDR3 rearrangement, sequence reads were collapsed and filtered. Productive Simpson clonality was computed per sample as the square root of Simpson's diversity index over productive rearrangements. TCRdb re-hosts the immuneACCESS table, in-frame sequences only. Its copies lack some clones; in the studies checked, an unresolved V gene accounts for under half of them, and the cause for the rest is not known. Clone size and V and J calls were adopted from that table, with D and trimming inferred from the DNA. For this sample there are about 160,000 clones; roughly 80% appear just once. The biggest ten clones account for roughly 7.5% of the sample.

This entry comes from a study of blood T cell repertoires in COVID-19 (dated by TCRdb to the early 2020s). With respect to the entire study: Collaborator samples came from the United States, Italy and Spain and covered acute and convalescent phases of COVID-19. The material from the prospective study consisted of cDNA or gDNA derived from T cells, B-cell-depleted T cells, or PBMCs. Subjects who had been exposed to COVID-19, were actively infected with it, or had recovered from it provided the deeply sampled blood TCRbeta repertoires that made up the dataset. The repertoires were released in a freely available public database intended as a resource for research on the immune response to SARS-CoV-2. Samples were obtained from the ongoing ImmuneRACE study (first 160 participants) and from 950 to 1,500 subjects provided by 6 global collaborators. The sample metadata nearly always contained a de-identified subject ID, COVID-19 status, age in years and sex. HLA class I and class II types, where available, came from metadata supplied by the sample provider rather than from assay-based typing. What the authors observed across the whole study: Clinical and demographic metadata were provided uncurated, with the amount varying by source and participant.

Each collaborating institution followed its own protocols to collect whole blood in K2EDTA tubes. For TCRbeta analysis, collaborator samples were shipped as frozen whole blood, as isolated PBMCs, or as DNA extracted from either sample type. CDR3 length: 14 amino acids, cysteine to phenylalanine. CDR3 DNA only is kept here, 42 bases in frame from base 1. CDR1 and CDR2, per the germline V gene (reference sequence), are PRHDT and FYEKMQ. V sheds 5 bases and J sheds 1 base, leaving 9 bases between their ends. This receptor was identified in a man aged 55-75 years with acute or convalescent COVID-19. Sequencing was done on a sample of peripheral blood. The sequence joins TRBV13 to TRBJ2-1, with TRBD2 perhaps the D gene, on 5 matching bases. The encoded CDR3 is CASSRAGSYNEQFF. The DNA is TGTGCCAGCAGCAGGGCGGGTTCCTACAATGAGCAGTTCTTC.